This T cell receptor (beta chain) came from a study of blood T cell repertoires in COVID-19. In the study overall: The United States, Italy and Spain were the sources of the acute and convalescent COVID-19 samples.

Using immunoSEQ multiplex PCR, the repertoire was profiled, and TCRdb retains in-frame clones only, with some absent. Of some 130,000 clones listed, 70% to 85% are singletons. The CDR3 loop spans 13 amino acids. Per the germline V gene, CDR1 is SNHLY and CDR2 is FYNNEI. V was pared by 2 bases and J by 6 bases, with 7 bases between. Specimen: peripheral blood. This clonotype was sampled from a man in his sixties who had recovered from COVID-19. The genes are TRBV2 and TRBJ2-2, with D uncertain. The CDR3 sequence is CASSEQGAGELFF. The CDR3 DNA is TGTGCCAGCAGTGAACAAGGAGCCGGGGAGCTGTTTTTT.